This is a list of T cell receptor beta chains from one sample in a study of blood T cells in healthy people across ages. TCRdb itself ran the 5' RACE reads through MiXCR, one entry per CDR3 protein. Among about 1 million distinct CDR3 sequences listed, over 35% were seen once. Source material: blood. These receptors all stem from an older woman in good health. CDR3s include the opening cysteine and the closing phenylalanine or tryptophan.

v_gene	j_gene	CDR3aa
TRBV10-3	TRBJ2-3	CAIFSGSTDAQYF
TRBV2	TRBJ2-5	CASSEERRETQYF
TRBV5-5	TRBJ1-2	CASSWRVRVLGGYTF
TRBV2	TRBJ2-5	CASSEDRGWVNEQYF
TRBV6-5	TRBJ1-6	CASSHQPGIELVLDSPLHF
TRBV9	TRBJ1-2	CASSVDPVNLNYGYTF
TRBV7-7	-	CASSAHGLAGHNEQYF
TRBV15	TRBJ2-7	CATSRGEGYEQYF
TRBV6-5	TRBJ2-1	CASLGEFNNEQFF
TRBV6-2/TRBV6-3	TRBJ1-5	CASSYSIGQPNQPQHF
TRBV5-1	TRBJ2-7	CASSSSGTGYYEQYF
TRBV2	TRBJ2-5	CASSGRSNLGEQYF
TRBV29-1	TRBJ2-7	CSVEATGDDKASYEQYF
TRBV29-1	TRBJ2-3	CSVSRDTQYF
TRBV3-1	TRBJ2-3	CASSGPVSGSKTDTQYF
TRBV27	TRBJ2-2	CASSLTRRNTGELFF
TRBV20-1	TRBJ2-7	CSAKQTQSQYEQYF
TRBV27	TRBJ2-7	CASSAGVPTYEQYF